This TCR beta chain derives from a study of OX40 agonist ivuxolimab in advanced cancers. Study at large: Partial responses were achieved by three patients, one with hepatocellular carcinoma and two with cutaneous melanoma.

Method: immunoSEQ multiplex PCR; TCRdb's copy keeps in-frame clones and lacks some. The sample contains around 90,000 clones, more than 85% of which appear only once. Sampling of blood occurred at baseline, cycle 4 day 1, and cycle 7 day 1. The CDR3 is 14 residues long. Deletions cut 6 bases from V and 2 bases from J, with 13 bases between. Looked up from germline, CDR1 is LNHDA and CDR2 is SQIVND (reference sequence). This receptor was obtained from an adult with an advanced solid tumor such as melanoma, head and neck, liver or kidney cancer. The chain employs TRBV19 and TRBJ1-1; weak D call: TRBD1 (5 bases). The sequenced sample was CD4+ or CD8+ T cells sorted from blood, obtained in a trial of the OX40 agonist ivuxolimab. In nucleotides, the CDR3 is TGTGCCAGTAGGGCCCAGGGAACTAACACTGAAGCTTTCTTT. This encodes CASRAQGTNTEAFF.